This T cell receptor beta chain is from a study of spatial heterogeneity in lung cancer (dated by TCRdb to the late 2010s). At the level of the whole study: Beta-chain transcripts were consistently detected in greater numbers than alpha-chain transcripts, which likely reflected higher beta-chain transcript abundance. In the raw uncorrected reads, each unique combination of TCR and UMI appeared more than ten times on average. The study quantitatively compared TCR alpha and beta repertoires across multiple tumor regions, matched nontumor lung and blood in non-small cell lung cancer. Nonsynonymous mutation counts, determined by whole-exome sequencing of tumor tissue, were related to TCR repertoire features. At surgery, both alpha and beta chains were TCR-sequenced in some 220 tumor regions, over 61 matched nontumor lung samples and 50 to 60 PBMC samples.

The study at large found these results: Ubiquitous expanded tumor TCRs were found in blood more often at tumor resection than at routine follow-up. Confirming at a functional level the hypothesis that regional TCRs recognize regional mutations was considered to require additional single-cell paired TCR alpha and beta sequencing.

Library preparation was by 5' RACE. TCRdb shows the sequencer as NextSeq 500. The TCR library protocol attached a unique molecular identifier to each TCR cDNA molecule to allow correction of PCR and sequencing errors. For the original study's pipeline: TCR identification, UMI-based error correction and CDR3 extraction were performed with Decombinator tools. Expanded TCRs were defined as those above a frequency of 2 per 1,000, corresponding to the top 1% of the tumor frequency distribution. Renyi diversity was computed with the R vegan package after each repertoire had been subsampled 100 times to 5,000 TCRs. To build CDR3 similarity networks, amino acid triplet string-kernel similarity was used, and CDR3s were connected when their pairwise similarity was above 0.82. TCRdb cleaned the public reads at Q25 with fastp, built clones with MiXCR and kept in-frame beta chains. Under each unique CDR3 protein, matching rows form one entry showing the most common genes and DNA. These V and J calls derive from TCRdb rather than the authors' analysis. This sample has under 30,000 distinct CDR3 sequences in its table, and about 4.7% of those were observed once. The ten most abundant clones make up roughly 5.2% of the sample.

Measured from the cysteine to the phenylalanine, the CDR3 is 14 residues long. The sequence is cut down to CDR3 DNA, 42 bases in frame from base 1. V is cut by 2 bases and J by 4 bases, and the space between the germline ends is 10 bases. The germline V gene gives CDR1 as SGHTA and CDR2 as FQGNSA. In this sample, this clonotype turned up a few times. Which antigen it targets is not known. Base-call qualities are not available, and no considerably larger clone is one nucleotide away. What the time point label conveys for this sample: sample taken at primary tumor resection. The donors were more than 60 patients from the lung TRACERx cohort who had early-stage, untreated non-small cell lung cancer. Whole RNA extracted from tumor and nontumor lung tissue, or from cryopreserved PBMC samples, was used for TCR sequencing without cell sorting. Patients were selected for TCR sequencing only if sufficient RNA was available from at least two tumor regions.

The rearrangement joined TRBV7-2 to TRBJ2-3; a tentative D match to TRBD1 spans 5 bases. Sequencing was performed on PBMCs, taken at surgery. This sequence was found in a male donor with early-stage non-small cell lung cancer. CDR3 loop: CASSLQGGADTQYF. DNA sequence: TGTGCCAGCAGCTTACAGGGCGGTGCAGATACGCAGTATTTT.